This T cell receptor (beta chain) was found in a study of blood T cell repertoires in COVID-19. For this clone: Other nucleotide sequences in the sample specify the same CDR3.

Sequencing used immunoSEQ multiplex PCR; TCRdb keeps in-frame clones, though not all of them. The sample carries more than 100,000 clones, 85% to 90% recorded once. The receptor was isolated from a woman aged 60 to 75 with COVID-19, enrolled during active disease. The sample was peripheral blood.

The chain's CDR3 is CASSPGAGEQYF. The CDR3 DNA reads TGTGCCAGCTCACCAGGCGCGGGCGAGCAGTACTTC. The gene calls are TRBV18 and TRBJ2-7, with a tentative D call TRBD2 (5 bases). The germline V and J ends were trimmed by 2 bases and 6 bases, with 8 bases remaining between them. CDR3 length: 12 residues. The V gene's germline CDR1 is KGHSH and CDR2 LQKENI.